This T cell receptor beta chain is from a study of control samples from healthy donors and cancer patients. Method: immunoSEQ multiplex PCR; TCRdb's copy keeps in-frame clones and lacks some. This table has 100,000 to 150,000 clones, 85% to 95% appearing once. This clonotype originated in a man older than 75 with head and neck cancer. Material: PBMCs.

The CDR3 spells CASSLNRGQGYGEKLFF. Written as DNA, the CDR3 is TGTGCCAGCAGCCTCAATCGCGGACAGGGGTATGGTGAAAAACTGTTTTTT. J is TRBJ1-4 and V is TRBV16; 9 bases are shared with TRBD1. After removal of 4 bases from V and 7 bases from J, the junction contained 13 bases not matched to a gene. CDR1 and CDR2 from the germline V gene are KGHSY and FQNENV. The CDR3 contains 17 residues.